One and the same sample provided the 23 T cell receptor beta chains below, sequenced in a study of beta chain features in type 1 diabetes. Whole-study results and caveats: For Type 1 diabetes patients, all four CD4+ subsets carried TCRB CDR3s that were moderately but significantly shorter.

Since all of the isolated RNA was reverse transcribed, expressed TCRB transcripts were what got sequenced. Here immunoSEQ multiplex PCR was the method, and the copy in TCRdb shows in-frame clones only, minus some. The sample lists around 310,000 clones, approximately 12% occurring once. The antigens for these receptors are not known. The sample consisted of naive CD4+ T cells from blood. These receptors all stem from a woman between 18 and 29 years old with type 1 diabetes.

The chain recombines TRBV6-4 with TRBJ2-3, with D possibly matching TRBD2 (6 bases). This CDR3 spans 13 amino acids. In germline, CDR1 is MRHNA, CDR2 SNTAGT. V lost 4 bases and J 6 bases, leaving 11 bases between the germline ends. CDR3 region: CASSGLEGDTQYF. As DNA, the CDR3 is TGTGCCAGCAGTGGACTAGAGGGGGATACGCAGTATTTT.

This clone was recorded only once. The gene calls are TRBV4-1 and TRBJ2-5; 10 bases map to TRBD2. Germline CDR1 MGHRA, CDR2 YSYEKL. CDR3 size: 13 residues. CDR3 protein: CATRASGSITQYF. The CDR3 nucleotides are TGCGCGACACGGGCTAGCGGGAGTATAACCCAGTACTTC.

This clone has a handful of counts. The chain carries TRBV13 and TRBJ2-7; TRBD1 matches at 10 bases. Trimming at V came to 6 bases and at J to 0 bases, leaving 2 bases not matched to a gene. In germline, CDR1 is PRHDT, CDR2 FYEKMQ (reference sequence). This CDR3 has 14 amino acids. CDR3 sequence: CASRGTGVSYEQYF. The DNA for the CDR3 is TGTGCCAGCAGGGGGACAGGGGTCTCCTACGAGCAGTACTTC.

Here the CDR3 reads CASSPRIQGGDNEQFF. The CDR3 DNA reads TGTGCCAGCTCACCTAGGATACAGGGGGGGGACAATGAGCAGTTCTTC. The chain has TRBV18 and TRBJ2-1; D is perhaps TRBD1 (8 bases). Trimming removed 3 bases at V and 5 bases at J, with 17 bases between. The CDR3 loop spans 16 amino acids. The germline V gene encodes CDR1 KGHSH and CDR2 LQKENI.

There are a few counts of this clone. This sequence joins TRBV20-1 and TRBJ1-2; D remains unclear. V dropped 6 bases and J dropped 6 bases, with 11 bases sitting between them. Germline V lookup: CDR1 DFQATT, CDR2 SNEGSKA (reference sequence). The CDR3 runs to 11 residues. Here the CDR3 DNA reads TGCAGTGCAACCTTGAAGCATGGCTACACCTTC. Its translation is CSATLKHGYTF.

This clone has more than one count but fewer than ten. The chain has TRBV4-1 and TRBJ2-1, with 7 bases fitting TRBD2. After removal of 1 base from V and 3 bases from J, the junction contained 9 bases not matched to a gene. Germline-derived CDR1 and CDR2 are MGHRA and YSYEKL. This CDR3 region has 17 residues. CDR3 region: CASSQAPRPGGYNEQFF. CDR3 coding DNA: TGCGCCAGCAGCCAAGCCCCAAGGCCGGGGGGCTACAATGAGCAGTTCTTC.

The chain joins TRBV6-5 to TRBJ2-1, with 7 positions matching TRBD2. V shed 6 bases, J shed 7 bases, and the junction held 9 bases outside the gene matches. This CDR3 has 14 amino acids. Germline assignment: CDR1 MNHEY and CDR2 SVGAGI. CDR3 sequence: CASSRTSVHNEQFF. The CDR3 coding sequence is TGTGCCAGCAGCCGAACTAGCGTCCATAATGAGCAGTTCTTC.

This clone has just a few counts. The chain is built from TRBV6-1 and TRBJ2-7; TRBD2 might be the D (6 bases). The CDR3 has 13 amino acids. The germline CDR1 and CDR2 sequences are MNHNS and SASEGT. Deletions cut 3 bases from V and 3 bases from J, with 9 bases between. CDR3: CASSEEGVYEQYF. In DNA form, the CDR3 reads TGTGCCAGCAGTGAGGAGGGAGTCTACGAGCAGTACTTC.

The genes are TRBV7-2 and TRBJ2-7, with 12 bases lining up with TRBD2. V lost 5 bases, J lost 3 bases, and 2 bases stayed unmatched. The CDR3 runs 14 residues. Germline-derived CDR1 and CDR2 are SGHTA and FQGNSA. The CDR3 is CASSPTSGSYEQYF. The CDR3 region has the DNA TGTGCCAGCAGCCCGACTAGCGGGAGCTACGAGCAGTACTTC.

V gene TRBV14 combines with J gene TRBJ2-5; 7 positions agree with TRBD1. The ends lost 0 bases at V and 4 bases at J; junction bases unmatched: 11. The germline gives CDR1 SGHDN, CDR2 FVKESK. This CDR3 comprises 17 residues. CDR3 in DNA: TGTGCCAGCAGCCAAGAGAAGGGGGCGCGACGAGGAGAGACCCAGTACTTC. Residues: CASSQEKGARRGETQYF.

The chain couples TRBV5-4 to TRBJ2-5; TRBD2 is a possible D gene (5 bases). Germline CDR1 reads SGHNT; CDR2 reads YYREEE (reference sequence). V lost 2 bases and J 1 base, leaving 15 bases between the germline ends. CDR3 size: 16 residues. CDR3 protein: CASSLRLAILQETQYF. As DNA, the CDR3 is TGTGCCAGCAGCTTAAGGCTAGCTATACTCCAAGAGACCCAGTACTTC.

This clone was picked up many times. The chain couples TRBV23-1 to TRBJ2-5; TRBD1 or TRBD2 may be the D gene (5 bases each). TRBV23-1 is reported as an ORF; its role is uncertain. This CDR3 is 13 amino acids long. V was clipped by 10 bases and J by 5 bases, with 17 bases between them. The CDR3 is CATRGELRETQYF. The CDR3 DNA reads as TGCGCCACCAGAGGGGAATTAAGGGAGACCCAGTACTTC.

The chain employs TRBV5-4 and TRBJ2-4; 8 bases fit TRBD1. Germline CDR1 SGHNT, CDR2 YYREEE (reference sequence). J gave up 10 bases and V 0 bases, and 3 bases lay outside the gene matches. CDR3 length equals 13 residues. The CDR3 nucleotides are TGTGCCAGCAGCTTGGGACAGGGGTATATTCAGTACTTC. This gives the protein CASSLGQGYIQYF. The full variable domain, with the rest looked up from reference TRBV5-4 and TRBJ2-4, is ETGVTQSPTHLIKTRGQQVTLRCSSQSGHNTVSWYQQALGQGPQFIFQYYREEENGRGNFPPRFSGLQFPNYSSELNVNALELDDSALYLCASSLGQGYIQYFGAGTRLSVL.

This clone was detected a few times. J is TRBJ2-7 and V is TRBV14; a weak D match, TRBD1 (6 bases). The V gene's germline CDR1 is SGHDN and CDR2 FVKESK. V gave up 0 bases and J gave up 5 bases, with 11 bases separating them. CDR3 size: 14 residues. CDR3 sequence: CASSQDLDSNEQYV. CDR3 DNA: TGTGCCAGCAGCCAAGATTTGGACAGTAACGAGCAGTACGTC.

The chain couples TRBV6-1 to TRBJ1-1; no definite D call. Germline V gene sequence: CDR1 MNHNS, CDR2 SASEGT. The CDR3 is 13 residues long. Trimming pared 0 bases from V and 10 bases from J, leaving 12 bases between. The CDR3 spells CASSEASAIGAFF. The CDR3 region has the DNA TGTGCCAGCAGTGAAGCGTCAGCGATTGGAGCTTTCTTT.

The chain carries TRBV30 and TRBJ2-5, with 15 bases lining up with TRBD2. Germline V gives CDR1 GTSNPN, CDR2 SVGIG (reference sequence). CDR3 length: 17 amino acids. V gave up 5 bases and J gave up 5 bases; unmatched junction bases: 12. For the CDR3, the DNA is TGTGCCTGGGACGCACTGAGGACTAGCGGGAGGGCGGAGACCCAGTACTTC. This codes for CAWDALRTSGRAETQYF.

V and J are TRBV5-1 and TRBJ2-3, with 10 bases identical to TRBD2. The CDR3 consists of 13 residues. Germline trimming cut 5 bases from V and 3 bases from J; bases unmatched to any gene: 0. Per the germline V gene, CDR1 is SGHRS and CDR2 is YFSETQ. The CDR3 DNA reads TGCGCCAGCAGAGCGGGGGGGACAGATACGCAGTATTTT. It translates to CASRAGGTDTQYF.

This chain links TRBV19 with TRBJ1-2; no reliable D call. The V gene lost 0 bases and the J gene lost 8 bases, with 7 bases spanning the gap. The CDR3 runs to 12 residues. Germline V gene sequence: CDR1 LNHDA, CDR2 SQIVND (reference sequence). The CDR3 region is CASSIDLRGYTF. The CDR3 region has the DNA TGTGCCAGTAGTATAGATCTTCGGGGCTACACCTTC.

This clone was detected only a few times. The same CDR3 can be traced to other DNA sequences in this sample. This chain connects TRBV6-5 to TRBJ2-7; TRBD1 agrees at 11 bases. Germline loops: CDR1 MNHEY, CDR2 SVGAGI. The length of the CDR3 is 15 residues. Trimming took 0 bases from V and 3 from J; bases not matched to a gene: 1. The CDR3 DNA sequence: TGTGCCAGCAGTTACTCAGGGACAGGGGGCTACGAGCAGTACTTC. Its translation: CASSYSGTGGYEQYF.

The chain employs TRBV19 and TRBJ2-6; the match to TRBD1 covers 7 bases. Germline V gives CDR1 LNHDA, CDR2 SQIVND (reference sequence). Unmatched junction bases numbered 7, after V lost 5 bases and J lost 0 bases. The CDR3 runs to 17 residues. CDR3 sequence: CASSVGQDSSGANVLTF. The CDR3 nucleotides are TGTGCCAGTAGTGTAGGACAGGACAGCTCTGGGGCCAACGTCCTGACTTTC.

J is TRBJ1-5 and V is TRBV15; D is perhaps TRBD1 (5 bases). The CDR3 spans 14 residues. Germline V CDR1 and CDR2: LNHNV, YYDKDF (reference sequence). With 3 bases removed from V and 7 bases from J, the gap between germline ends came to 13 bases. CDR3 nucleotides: TGTGCCACCAGCAGGGGCCAGGGCAGCCAGCCCCAGCATTTT. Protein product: CATSRGQGSQPQHF.

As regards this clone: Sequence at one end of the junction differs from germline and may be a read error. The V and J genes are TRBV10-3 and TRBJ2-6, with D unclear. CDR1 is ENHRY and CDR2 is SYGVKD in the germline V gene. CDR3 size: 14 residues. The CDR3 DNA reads TGTGCCATCGGTGACCTTGGCGGGGCCAACGTCCTGACTTTC. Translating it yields CAIGDLGGANVLTF.

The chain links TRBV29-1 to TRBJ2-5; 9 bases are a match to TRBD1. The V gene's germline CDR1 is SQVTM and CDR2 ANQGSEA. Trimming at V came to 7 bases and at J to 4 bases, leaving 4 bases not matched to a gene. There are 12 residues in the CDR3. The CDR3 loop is CSAGGQGETQYF. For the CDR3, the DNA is TGCAGCGCCGGGGGACAGGGAGAGACCCAGTACTTC.